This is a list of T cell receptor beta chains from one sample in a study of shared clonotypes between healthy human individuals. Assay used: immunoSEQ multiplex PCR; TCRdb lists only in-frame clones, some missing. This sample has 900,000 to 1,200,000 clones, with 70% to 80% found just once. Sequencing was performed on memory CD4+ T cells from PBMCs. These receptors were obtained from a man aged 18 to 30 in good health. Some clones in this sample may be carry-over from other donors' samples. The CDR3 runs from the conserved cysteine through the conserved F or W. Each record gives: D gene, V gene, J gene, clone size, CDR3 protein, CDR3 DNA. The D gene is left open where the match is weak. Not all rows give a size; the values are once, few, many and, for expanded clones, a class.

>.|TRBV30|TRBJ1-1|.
CAWSSSPGEAFF
TGTGCCTGGAGTTCTTCCCCGGGGGAAGCTTTCTTT
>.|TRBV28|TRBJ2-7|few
CASSFGQVGEQYF
TGTGCCAGCAGTTTTGGGCAAGTAGGTGAGCAGTACTTC
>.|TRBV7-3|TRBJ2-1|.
CASSRSGSYNEQFF
TGTGCCAGCAGCCGCAGCGGCTCCTACAATGAGCAGTTCTTC
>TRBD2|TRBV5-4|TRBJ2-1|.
CASSSPGGYNEQFF
TGTGCCAGCAGCTCCCCGGGGGGTTACAATGAGCAGTTCTTC
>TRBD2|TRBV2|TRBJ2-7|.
CASNPPGLASSEQYF
TGTGCCAGCAATCCCCCGGGACTAGCCTCCTCCGAGCAGTACTTC
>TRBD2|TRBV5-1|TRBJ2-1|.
CASSLDPAGGYNEQFF
TGCGCCAGCAGCTTGGACCCAGCGGGAGGATACAATGAGCAGTTCTTC
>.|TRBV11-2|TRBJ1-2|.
CASSSSARFDGYTF
TGTGCCAGCAGCTCCTCGGCCAGATTCGATGGCTACACCTTC
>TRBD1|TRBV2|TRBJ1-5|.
CASGGGRDQPQHF
TGTGCCAGCGGAGGGGGCAGAGATCAGCCCCAGCATTTT
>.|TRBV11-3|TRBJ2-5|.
CASSLGAEGQETQYF
TGTGCCAGCAGCTTAGGAGCCGAAGGGCAAGAGACCCAGTACTTC
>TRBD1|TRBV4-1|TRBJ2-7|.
CASSQPRQGRYEQYF
TGCGCCAGCAGCCAACCTCGACAGGGCCGGTACGAGCAGTACTTC
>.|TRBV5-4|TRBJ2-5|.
CASSLEANPETQYF
TGTGCCAGCAGCTTGGAGGCTAATCCGGAGACCCAGTACTTC
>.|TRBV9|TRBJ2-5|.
CASSPTGQETQYF
TGTGCCAGCAGTCCTACAGGGCAAGAGACCCAGTACTTC
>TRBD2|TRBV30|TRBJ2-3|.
CAWRNRRGGGDTQYF
TGTGCCTGGAGGAATCGGCGGGGCGGGGGAGATACGCAGTATTTT
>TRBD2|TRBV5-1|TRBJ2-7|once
CASRDLAGGSYEQYF
TGCGCCAGCAGGGACCTAGCGGGAGGTTCCTACGAGCAGTACTTC
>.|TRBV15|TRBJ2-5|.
CATSREGWGGETQYF
TGTGCCACCAGCAGAGAAGGGTGGGGGGGCGAGACCCAGTACTTC
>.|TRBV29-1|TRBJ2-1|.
CSVGTPVDEQFF
TGCAGCGTGGGGACACCGGTCGATGAGCAGTTCTTC
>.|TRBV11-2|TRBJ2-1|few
CASSLDLGGQFF
TGTGCCAGCAGCTTAGATTTGGGTGGGCAGTTCTTC
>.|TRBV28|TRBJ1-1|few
CASSLPPDTEAFF
TGTGCCAGCAGTTTACCCCCGGACACTGAAGCTTTCTTT
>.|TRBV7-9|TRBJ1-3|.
CASSLGSTGNTIYF
TGTGCCAGCAGCTTAGGCTCAACCGGAAACACCATATATTTT
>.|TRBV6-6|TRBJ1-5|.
CASRGKTESNQPQHF
TGTGCCAGCAGAGGAAAGACAGAGAGCAATCAGCCCCAGCATTTT
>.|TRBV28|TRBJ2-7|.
CASSLPGGLSYEQYF
TGTGCCAGCAGTTTGCCCGGGGGCCTCTCCTACGAGCAGTACTTC
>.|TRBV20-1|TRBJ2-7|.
CSDDGNYEQYF
TGCAGTGACGACGGGAACTACGAGCAGTACTTC
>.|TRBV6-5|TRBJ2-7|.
CASRGRGDTTYEQYF
TGTGCCAGCAGGGGAAGGGGGGACACAACCTACGAGCAGTACTTC
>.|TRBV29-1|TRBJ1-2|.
CSVEDNNYGYTF
TGCAGCGTTGAAGACAATAACTACGGCTACACCTTC
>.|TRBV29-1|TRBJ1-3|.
CSAAGSRNTIYF
TGCAGCGCAGCAGGGTCTAGAAACACCATATATTTT
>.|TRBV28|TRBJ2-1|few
CASSLEQGLGSEQFF
TGTGCCAGCAGTTTAGAACAGGGCCTGGGAAGTGAGCAGTTCTTC
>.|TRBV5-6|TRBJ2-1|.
CASSLEPEGLYNEQFF
TGTGCCAGCAGCTTGGAACCGGAGGGCCTGTACAATGAGCAGTTCTTC
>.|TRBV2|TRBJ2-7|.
CASDDPGAASYEQYF
TGTGCCAGCGACGACCCGGGGGCAGCGTCCTACGAGCAGTACTTC
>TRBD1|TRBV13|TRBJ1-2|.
CASSVSGQGAQGYTF
TGTGCCAGCAGCGTCTCGGGACAGGGGGCGCAGGGCTACACCTTC
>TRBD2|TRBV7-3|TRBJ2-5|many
CASSTGLAGGGETQYF
TGTGCCAGCAGCACGGGACTAGCGGGAGGGGGAGAGACCCAGTACTTC
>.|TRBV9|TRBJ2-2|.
CASSVVPGNTGELFF
TGTGCCAGCAGCGTAGTACCGGGGAACACCGGGGAGCTGTTTTTT
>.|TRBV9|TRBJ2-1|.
CASSPTRPYNEQFF
TGTGCCAGCAGCCCGACGAGGCCCTACAATGAGCAGTTCTTC
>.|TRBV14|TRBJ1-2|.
CASSQTSNYGYTF
TGTGCCAGCAGCCAAACCAGCAACTATGGCTACACCTTC
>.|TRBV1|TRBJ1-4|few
CTSSQDLLWGSPNEKLFF
TGCACCAGCAGCCAAGATCTGCTATGGGGGAGCCCTAATGAAAAACTGTTTTTT
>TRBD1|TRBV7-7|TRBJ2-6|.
CASPGQKVPGANVLTF
TGTGCCAGCCCGGGACAGAAGGTTCCTGGGGCCAACGTCCTGACTTTC
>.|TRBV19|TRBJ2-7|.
CATSGRRPSYEQYF
TGTGCCACCTCTGGAAGGCGCCCGAGCTACGAGCAGTACTTC
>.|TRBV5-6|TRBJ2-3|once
CASSSLADSTDTQYF
TGTGCCAGCAGCTCATTAGCGGATAGCACAGATACGCAGTATTTT
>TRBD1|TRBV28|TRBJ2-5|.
CASSRRDRKETQYF
TGTGCCAGCAGTAGAAGGGACAGGAAAGAGACCCAGTACTTC
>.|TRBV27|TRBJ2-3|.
CASSLTGRTDTQYF
TGTGCCAGCAGTTTGACGGGACGCACAGATACGCAGTATTTT
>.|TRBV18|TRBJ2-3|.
CASSPIRTGQSTDTQYF
TGTGCCAGCTCACCCATCAGGACGGGACAAAGCACAGATACGCAGTATTTT
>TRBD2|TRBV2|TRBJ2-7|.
CASTLTASGDDEQYF
TGTGCCAGCACCCTCACGGCTAGCGGAGACGACGAGCAGTACTTC
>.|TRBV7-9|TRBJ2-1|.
CASSSPGGFNEQFF
TGTGCCAGCAGCTCTCCTGGCGGGTTCAATGAGCAGTTCTTC
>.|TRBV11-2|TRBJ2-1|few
CASRNPGGAYKQFF
TGTGCCAGCAGAAACCCCGGGGGAGCGTACAAGCAGTTCTTC
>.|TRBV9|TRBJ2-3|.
CASSVGGWGTDTQYF
TGTGCCAGCAGCGTAGGAGGGTGGGGAACAGATACGCAGTATTTT
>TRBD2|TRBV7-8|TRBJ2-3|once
CASSLGSFSGRFSDTQYF
TGTGCCAGCAGCTTAGGTTCTTTTAGCGGGAGGTTCTCAGATACGCAGTATTTT
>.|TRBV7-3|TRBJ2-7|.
CASSFSFSYEQYF
TGTGCCAGCAGCTTCAGCTTCTCCTACGAGCAGTACTTC
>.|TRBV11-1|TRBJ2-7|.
CASSALGGQRTSEQYF
TGTGCCAGCAGCGCCCTGGGGGGACAGCGGACGAGCGAGCAGTACTTC
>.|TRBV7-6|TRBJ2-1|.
CASSSPRKVEQFF
TGTGCCAGCAGCTCACCCCGTAAGGTTGAGCAGTTCTTC
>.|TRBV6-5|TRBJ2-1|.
CASRPGTGSTNEQFF
TGTGCCAGCAGACCAGGGACGGGTAGCACGAATGAGCAGTTCTTC
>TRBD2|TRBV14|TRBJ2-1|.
CASTSGNYNEQFF
TGTGCCAGCACTAGCGGAAACTACAATGAGCAGTTCTTC
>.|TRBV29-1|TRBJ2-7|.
CSVGDNYEQYF
TGCAGCGTTGGGGACAACTACGAGCAGTACTTC
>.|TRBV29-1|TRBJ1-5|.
CSVAAGISNQPQHF
TGCAGCGTTGCCGCAGGGATTAGCAATCAGCCCCAGCATTTT
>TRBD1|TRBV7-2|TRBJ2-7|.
CASSQQGTVTYEQYF
TGTGCCAGCAGCCAACAGGGGACAGTGACATACGAGCAGTACTTC
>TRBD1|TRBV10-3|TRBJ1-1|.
CAISGMTGGLDTEAFF
TGTGCCATCAGTGGCATGACAGGGGGCCTGGACACTGAAGCTTTCTTT
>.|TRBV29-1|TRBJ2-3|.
CSVSFNSPGDTQYF
TGCAGCGTTTCCTTTAATTCTCCGGGAGATACGCAGTATTTT
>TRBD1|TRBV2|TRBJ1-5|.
CASSGQGSHQPQHF
TGTGCCAGCAGCGGACAGGGGTCTCACCAGCCCCAGCATTTT
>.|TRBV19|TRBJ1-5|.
CASSANRVGGNQPQHF
TGTGCCAGTAGTGCAAACAGGGTAGGAGGCAATCAGCCCCAGCATTTT